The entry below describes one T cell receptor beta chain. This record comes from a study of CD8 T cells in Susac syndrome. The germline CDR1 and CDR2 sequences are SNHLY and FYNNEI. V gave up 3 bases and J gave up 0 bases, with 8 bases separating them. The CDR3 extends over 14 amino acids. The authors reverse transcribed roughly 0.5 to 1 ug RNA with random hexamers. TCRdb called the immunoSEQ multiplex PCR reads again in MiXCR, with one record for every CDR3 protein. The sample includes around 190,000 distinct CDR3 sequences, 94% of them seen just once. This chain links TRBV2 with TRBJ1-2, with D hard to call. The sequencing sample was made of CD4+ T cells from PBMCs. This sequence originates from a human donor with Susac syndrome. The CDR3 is CASSEAASNYGYTF. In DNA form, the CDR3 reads TGTGCCAGCAGTGAGGCAGCCTCTAACTATGGCTACACCTTC.